The 23 T cell receptor beta chains below all came from one sample that was sequenced in a study of cytomegalovirus exposure and HLA in healthy donors. PCR employed 60 Vbeta and 13 Jbeta primers. Sequencing used immunoSEQ multiplex PCR; TCRdb keeps in-frame clones, though not all of them. In the table there are some 200,000 clones, around four fifths of which are singletons. The sample taken for sequencing was PBMCs. The receptors stem from a female donor in good health and CMV-seronegative.

This chain connects TRBV2 to TRBJ1-2; D is perhaps TRBD1 (5 bases). Germline assignment: CDR1 SNHLY and CDR2 FYNNEI. V lost 10 bases and J lost 4, with 10 bases in between. The length of the CDR3 is 11 residues. The CDR3 nucleotides are TGTGCCACCCAAGGGGCCTATGGCTACACCTTC. It is translated as CATQGAYGYTF.

The V call is TRBV30, the J call TRBJ2-5; the D gene is possibly TRBD1 (5 bases). The last part of the DNA fits TRBJ2-7 better; the J call may be wrong. Germline CDR1 reads GTSNPN; CDR2 reads SVGIG (reference sequence). CDR3 length: 12 residues. CDR3 DNA: TGTGCCTGGAAAGGGGTTCTCTACGAGCAGTACTTC. It yields the protein CAWKGVLYEQYF.

The rearrangement joins TRBV5-1 to TRBJ1-1; the D gene is possibly TRBD1 (6 bases). The CDR3 is 16 amino acids. Trimming took 4 bases from V and 1 from J, leaving 17 bases between them. Germline CDR1 SGHRS, CDR2 YFSETQ. CDR3 region: CASSRGSTGSNTEAFF. The CDR3 region has the DNA TGCGCCAGCAGCCGAGGGTCTACAGGGTCGAACACTGAAGCTTTCTTT.

V and J are TRBV5-4 and TRBJ2-7; D possibly corresponds to TRBD2 (6 bases). The length of the CDR3 is 14 residues. Trimming cost V 0 bases and J 3 bases, with 10 bases left between them. Per the germline V gene, CDR1 is SGHNT and CDR2 is YYREEE (reference sequence). The CDR3 loop reads CASSLVGSGYEQYF. DNA of the CDR3: TGTGCCAGCAGCTTGGTCGGGAGCGGCTACGAGCAGTACTTC.

The gene calls are TRBV6-4 and TRBJ2-3, with TRBD2 as a possible D gene (5 bases). The V gene lost 5 bases and the J gene lost 1 base, with 13 bases spanning the gap. Germline V gene lookup returns CDR1 MRHNA and CDR2 SNTAGT. This CDR3 is 15 amino acids long. The CDR3 DNA reads TGTGCCAGCAGTTCCCTTGGCGGGCGCACAGATACGCAGTATTTT. As protein: CASSSLGGRTDTQYF.

This clone was counted between two and nine times. The chain couples TRBV27 to TRBJ2-2; D is possibly TRBD2 (6 bases). The V end lost 2 bases, the J end lost 2 bases, and 27 bases lay between the germline ends. Germline V lookup: CDR1 MNHEY, CDR2 SMNVEV (reference sequence). This CDR3 has 21 amino acids. The CDR3 DNA is TGTGCCAGCAGTTTAGGCGCGAGAAGGGGACTCAACTCATATAACACCGGGGAGCTGTTTTTT. This gives the protein CASSLGARRGLNSYNTGELFF.

The rearrangement joins TRBV7-3 to TRBJ2-1; tentative D call: TRBD2 (6 bases). The germline V and J ends were trimmed by 3 bases and 4 bases, with 13 bases remaining between them. The CDR3 is 15 residues long. The germline gives CDR1 SGHTA, CDR2 FQGTGA. The CDR3 coding sequence is TGTGCCAGCAGCTTTGGAGGGCAACCTTACAATGAGCAGTTCTTC. Its protein product is CASSFGGQPYNEQFF.

This chain links TRBV5-6 with TRBJ2-3; 9 positions agree with TRBD2. Germline trimming cut 5 bases from V and 0 bases from J; bases unmatched to any gene: 4. This CDR3 is built from 15 residues. Germline loops: CDR1 SGHDT, CDR2 YYEEEE. The CDR3 sequence is CASRLTSGSTDTQYF. CDR3 nucleotides: TGTGCCAGCAGGCTGACTAGCGGTAGCACAGATACGCAGTATTTT.

CDR3 loop: CASSEGVAGTDTQYF. CDR3 bases: TGTGCCAGCAGCGAAGGCGTGGCGGGCACAGATACGCAGTATTTT. The chain uses TRBV7-9 and TRBJ2-3; no definite D call. The CDR3 runs 15 residues. Germline V lookup: CDR1 SEHNR, CDR2 FQNEAQ (reference sequence). V dropped 5 bases and J dropped 1 base, with 13 bases sitting between them. Using reference TRBV7-9 and TRBJ2-3 for the parts outside the CDR3, the full variable domain is DTGVSQNPRHKITKRGQNVTFRCDPISEHNRLYWYRQTLGQGPEFLTYFQNEAQLEKSRLLSDRFSAERPKGSFSTLEIQRTEQGDSAMYLCASSEGVAGTDTQYFGPGTRLTVL.

Worth noting for this clone: At one of its ends the junction is not consistent with the germline gene, which may arise from a read error. The CDR3 sequence: CASSLVSDEQYF. As DNA, the CDR3 is TGCGCCAGCAGCTTGGTCTCCGACGAGCAGTACTTC. The rearrangement uses TRBV5-1 and TRBJ2-7; D gene unclear. Germline V gives CDR1 SGHRS, CDR2 YFSETQ. The CDR3 loop spans 12 amino acids. The whole variable domain, filled in from reference TRBV5-1 and TRBJ2-7, reads KAGVTQTPRYLIKTRGQQVTLSCSPISGHRSVSWYQQTPGQGLQFLFEYFSETQRNKGNFPGRFSGRQFSNSRSEMNVSTLELGDSALYLCASSLVSDEQYFGPGTRLTVT.

The chain uses TRBV19 and TRBJ1-2; TRBD1 agrees at 7 bases. Germline V gene data show CDR1 as LNHDA and CDR2 as SQIVND (reference sequence). J was trimmed by 2 bases and V by 10 bases; bases with no gene match: 10. CDR3 size: 14 residues. This CDR3 is CATRYRGTNYGYTF. CDR3 sequence (DNA): TGTGCCACTAGATACAGGGGAACAAACTATGGCTACACCTTC.

The J gene is TRBJ1-4, the V gene TRBV19, with 10 bases that match TRBD1. CDR1 is LNHDA and CDR2 is SQIVND in the germline V gene (reference sequence). This CDR3 has 14 amino acids. V shed 8 bases and J 8 bases; nucleotides not matched to a gene: 8. The CDR3 region has the DNA TGTGCCAGTGGCACCGGGACAGGGGACGAAAAACTGTTTTTT. This encodes CASGTGTGDEKLFF.

This chain uses TRBV5-1 with TRBJ2-7; TRBD1 is a possible D gene (6 bases). V lost 0 bases and J lost 6, with 16 bases in between. CDR3 size: 15 residues. Per germline, CDR1 SGHRS and CDR2 YFSETQ. The CDR3 reads CASSLDSGAVLEQYF. The CDR3 region has the DNA TGCGCCAGCAGCTTGGATTCAGGGGCGGTTCTCGAGCAGTACTTC.

This clone has only one observation. The V gene is TRBV30, the J gene TRBJ2-3; the D gene is possibly TRBD2 (7 bases). Trimming stripped 2 bases from V and 6 bases from J, with 18 bases between. This CDR3 spans 15 amino acids. Germline CDR1 is GTSNPN and CDR2 is SVGIG (reference sequence). CDR3 DNA: TGTGCCTGGAGTTCCCAGGGAGGGGGAGTCGATACGCAGTATTTT. Translating it yields CAWSSQGGGVDTQYF.

The count of this clone is one. V is TRBV6-6 and J is TRBJ1-2, with D perhaps TRBD1 (5 bases). Deletions cut 10 bases from V and 8 bases from J, with 11 bases between. From germline, CDR1 is MNHNY and CDR2 SVGAGI (reference sequence). There are 10 residues in the CDR3. The CDR3 DNA sequence: TGTGCCACCTATGGGGGGGGCTACACCTTC. Translating gives CATYGGGYTF.

The genes are TRBV5-4 and TRBJ2-5, with D maybe TRBD1 (5 bases). TRBJ2-7 matches the DNA end more closely, so the J call is doubtful. This CDR3 spans 14 amino acids. Germline V CDR1 and CDR2: SGHNT, YYREEE (reference sequence). CDR3: CASSLDRSSYEQYF. The CDR3, as DNA: TGTGCCAGCAGCTTGGACAGGAGCTCCTACGAGCAGTACTTC.

The rearrangement joins TRBV28 to TRBJ1-3, with 11 bases lining up with TRBD1. Trimming at V came to 3 bases and at J to 3 bases, leaving 10 bases not matched to a gene. The CDR3 is 18 amino acids. The germline V gene has CDR1 MDHEN and CDR2 SYDVKM. As DNA, the CDR3 is TGTGCCAGCAGTTTCACCGGGACAGGGGGTTTCGGTGGAAACACCATATATTTT. It translates to CASSFTGTGGFGGNTIYF.

The V call is TRBV9, the J call TRBJ2-7; possibly TRBD2 for D (5 bases). V dropped 1 base and J dropped 3 bases, with 14 bases sitting between them. CDR3 length equals 15 residues. Germline V gene data show CDR1 as SGDLS and CDR2 as YYNGEE. The CDR3 DNA follows: TGTGCCAGCAGCGTAAGTCCGGGAAACCGCTACGAGCAGTACTTC. Amino acid sequence: CASSVSPGNRYEQYF.

The CDR3 loop reads CATSRDHNTYEQYF. As DNA, the CDR3 is TGTGCCACCAGCAGAGATCACAACACCTACGAGCAGTACTTC. The chain employs TRBV15 and TRBJ2-7; D is unresolved. The V gene lost 0 bases and the J gene lost 2 bases, with 8 bases spanning the gap. The CDR3 has 14 residues. Germline V CDR1 and CDR2: LNHNV, YYDKDF (reference sequence).

This clone was counted a single time. The gene calls are TRBV19 and TRBJ2-1; TRBD2 is a possible D gene (6 bases). Germline assignment: CDR1 LNHDA and CDR2 SQIVND (reference sequence). The CDR3 extends over 15 amino acids. Trimming stripped 0 bases from V and 4 bases from J, with 10 bases between. CDR3 amino acids: CASSIEGGPYNEQFF. In DNA, the CDR3 is TGTGCCAGTAGTATAGAGGGGGGACCATACAATGAGCAGTTCTTC.

The gene calls are TRBV7-2 and TRBJ2-7; TRBD1 aligns across 7 bases. Trimming took 5 bases from V and 3 from J; bases not matched to a gene: 13. The germline V gene encodes CDR1 SGHTA and CDR2 FQGNSA. CDR3 length: 16 residues. The CDR3 bases are TGTGCCAGCAGCCCCACGAGAGGGGGCCTAAACTACGAGCAGTACTTC. This sequence encodes CASSPTRGGLNYEQYF.

V usage is TRBV7-2 and J usage is TRBJ2-2; D is uncertain. CDR1 and CDR2 from the germline V gene are SGHTA and FQGNSA. The V and J ends lost 1 base and 7 bases respectively, with 10 bases between them. CDR3 size: 14 residues. CDR3 loop: CASSLDWSGGELFF. For the CDR3, the DNA is TGTGCCAGCAGCTTAGACTGGAGTGGCGGGGAGCTGTTTTTT.

The chain is built from TRBV30 and TRBJ2-7, with TRBD1 as a possible D gene (6 bases). Germline CDR1 is GTSNPN and CDR2 is SVGIG (reference sequence). The ends were cut back, 4 bases at V and 2 bases at J, with 12 bases in the middle. This CDR3 spans 13 amino acids. The CDR3 spells CAWMGHVAYEQYF. In DNA form, the CDR3 reads TGTGCCTGGATGGGACACGTCGCCTACGAGCAGTACTTC.